This T cell receptor beta chain was sequenced in a study of blood T cell repertoires in COVID-19. V lost 0 bases, J lost 1 base, and 16 bases lay in between. The CDR3 spans 17 residues. Germline V lookup: CDR1 GTSNPN, CDR2 SVGIG (reference sequence). Only in-frame clones appear in the TCRdb table, and some are missing; sequencing was by immunoSEQ multiplex PCR. The sample lists a few hundred thousand clones, approximately 82% occurring once. This chain uses TRBV30 with TRBJ2-1; weak D call: TRBD2 (5 bases). The sequencing sample was made of peripheral blood. The sequence came from a human donor in a cohort sampled during active COVID-19. The CDR3, as DNA: TGTGCCTGGAGTGTACGCCTCGGTAGCGTGTCCTACAATGAGCAGTTCTTC. This sequence encodes CAWSVRLGSVSYNEQFF.